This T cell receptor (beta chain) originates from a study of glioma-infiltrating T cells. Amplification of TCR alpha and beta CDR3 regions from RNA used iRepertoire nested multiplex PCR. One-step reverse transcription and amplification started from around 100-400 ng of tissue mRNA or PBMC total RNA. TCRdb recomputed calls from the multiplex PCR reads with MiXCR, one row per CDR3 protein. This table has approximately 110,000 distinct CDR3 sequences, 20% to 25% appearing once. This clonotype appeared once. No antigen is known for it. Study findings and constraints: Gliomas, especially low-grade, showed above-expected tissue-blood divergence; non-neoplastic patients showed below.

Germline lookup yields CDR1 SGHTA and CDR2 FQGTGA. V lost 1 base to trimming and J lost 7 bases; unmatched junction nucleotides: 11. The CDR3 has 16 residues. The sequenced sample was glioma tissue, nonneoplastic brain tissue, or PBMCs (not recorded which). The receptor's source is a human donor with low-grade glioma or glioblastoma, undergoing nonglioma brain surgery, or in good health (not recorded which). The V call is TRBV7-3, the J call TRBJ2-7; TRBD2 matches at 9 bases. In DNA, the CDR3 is TGTGCCAGCAGCTTAATGGGCGGGAGGGCCGACAATGAGCAGTACTTC. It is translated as CASSLMGGRADNEQYF.